This T cell receptor (beta chain) was obtained from a study of molecular identifiers for immune sequencing clone quantification. This clonotype was found many times. Its antigen is as yet unknown. Findings and caveats of the study: Among 800,000 to 1,000,000 naive cells, spiked Jurkat TCR RNA from a single cell was reportedly detectable.

One entry per CDR3 protein, called by TCRdb with MiXCR from the PCR reads. The sample has over 550,000 distinct CDR3 sequences; over 25% are singletons. The CDR3 length is 12 residues. The junction had 2 bases not matched to a gene; V was cut back by 3 bases and J by 6 bases. Per the germline V gene, CDR1 is SGHDN and CDR2 is FVKESK. This TCR derives from a human donor in good health. Some libraries in this study had Jurkat cell RNA spiked in. Sequenced material: naive CD8+ T cells from blood, with Jurkat cell RNA spiked in. Specified subset: FACS-sorted CD8+CD4-CCR7+CD45RA+ naive T cells. J is TRBJ2-7 and V is TRBV14; TRBD1 aligns across 7 bases. CDR3 in DNA: TGTGCCAGCAGCCAGGGACAGTTCGAGCAGTACTTC. As protein: CASSQGQFEQYF.